Presented here are 20 T cell receptor beta chains from one specimen sequenced in a study of CD8+ T cells in alopecia areata. Once RNA had been extracted, it was reverse transcribed into cDNA to act as the sequencing template. Profiling relied on immunoSEQ multiplex PCR, and the TCRdb table lists in-frame clones only, not all of them. The sample yields 110,000 to 150,000 clones, around two thirds seen once. The sample was CD8+ T cells sorted from blood. The receptors here all came from a human donor in good health.

This clone was found a few times. The V gene is TRBV5-1, the J gene TRBJ2-7; 7 bases are a match to TRBD1. Per the germline V gene, CDR1 is SGHRS and CDR2 is YFSETQ. With V trimmed by 0 bases and J by 0 bases, 6 bases remained unmatched. The length of the CDR3 is 16 residues. The CDR3: CASSLEGQPSSYEQYF. DNA of the CDR3: TGCGCCAGCAGCTTGGAGGGACAGCCAAGCTCCTACGAGCAGTACTTC.

The genes are TRBV29-1 and TRBJ2-1, with 7 bases matching TRBD2. From germline, CDR1 is SQVTM and CDR2 ANQGSEA. CDR3 length equals 14 residues. The CDR3 loop is CGYSGFSSYNEQFF. For the CDR3, the DNA is TGCGGCTATAGCGGGTTTAGCTCCTACAATGAGCAGTTCTTC.

The V and J genes are TRBV6-5 and TRBJ2-1; D ambiguous. Trimming removed 0 bases from V and 7 bases from J, with 7 bases in between. The length of the CDR3 is 13 residues. CDR1 and CDR2 (germline): MNHEY, SVGAGI. For the CDR3, the DNA is TGTGCCAGCAGTTACTCGACGGTAAATGAGCAGTTCTTC. Translation: CASSYSTVNEQFF.

This chain uses TRBV9 with TRBJ2-5; 8 nucleotides match TRBD1. The CDR3 loop spans 14 amino acids. The V gene's germline CDR1 is SGDLS and CDR2 YYNGEE. The V gene end was trimmed by 3 bases and the J gene end by 4 bases; junction bases not matched to a gene: 5. CDR3 protein: CASSGTGKAETQYF. As DNA, the CDR3 is TGTGCCAGCAGCGGGACAGGGAAGGCAGAGACCCAGTACTTC.

This sequence joins TRBV29-1 and TRBJ2-5, with D unclear. Trimming took off 0 bases at V and 4 bases at J, with 12 bases between the two ends. The CDR3 length is 14 residues. Germline V gives CDR1 SQVTM, CDR2 ANQGSEA. CDR3 sequence: CSVEDSGAVETQYF. The CDR3 DNA follows: TGCAGCGTTGAAGATTCAGGCGCCGTAGAGACCCAGTACTTC.

The CDR3 DNA reads as TGCGCCAGCAGGGTCCCGACTCGTGACGAGCAGTACTTC. Protein product: CASRVPTRDEQYF. This sequence joins TRBV10-2 and TRBJ2-7; no clear D. This CDR3 has 13 amino acids. The V end lost 6 bases, the J end lost 5 bases, and 14 bases lay between the germline ends. Per germline, CDR1 WSHSY and CDR2 SAAADI.

The J gene is TRBJ2-1, the V gene TRBV7-9; 9 bases map to TRBD2. V lost 2 bases to trimming and J lost 2 bases; unmatched junction nucleotides: 4. This CDR3 is 16 amino acids long. Germline lookup yields CDR1 SEHNR and CDR2 FQNEAQ (reference sequence). The CDR3 bases are TGTGCCAGCAGCTTACCGGCGGGAGGGCCCTACAATGAGCAGTTCTTC. It is translated as CASSLPAGGPYNEQFF. Combining the CDR3 with reference TRBV7-9 and TRBJ2-1 gives the whole variable domain DTGVSQNPRHKITKRGQNVTFRCDPISEHNRLYWYRQTLGQGPEFLTYFQNEAQLEKSRLLSDRFSAERPKGSFSTLEIQRTEQGDSAMYLCASSLPAGGPYNEQFFGPGTRLTVL.

V usage is TRBV9 and J usage is TRBJ1-5; the D is unclear. CDR3 length: 14 amino acids. V was clipped by 0 bases and J by 0 bases, with 4 bases between them. The germline V gene has CDR1 SGDLS and CDR2 YYNGEE. For the CDR3, the DNA is TGTGCCAGCAGCGTAGATGATAGCAATCAGCCCCAGCATTTT. This codes for CASSVDDSNQPQHF.

The chain joins TRBV29-1 to TRBJ2-2, with D perhaps given as TRBD1 or TRBD2 (5 bases each). Germline lookup yields CDR1 SQVTM and CDR2 ANQGSEA. There are 13 residues in the CDR3. The V gene lost 6 bases and the J gene lost 6 bases, with 14 bases spanning the gap. CDR3 DNA: TGCAGCGTCCCGGGACGGGGCGCCGGGGAGCTGTTTTTT. This translates into CSVPGRGAGELFF.

The J gene is TRBJ2-1, the V gene TRBV9; 8 bases match TRBD2. CDR3 size: 16 residues. J lost 0 bases, V lost 3 bases, and 5 bases had no gene match. CDR1 SGDLS and CDR2 YYNGEE come from the germline V gene. Here the CDR3 reads CASSGSSGSSYNEQFF. The CDR3 bases are TGTGCCAGCAGCGGGTCAAGCGGGAGCTCCTACAATGAGCAGTTCTTC.

The gene calls are TRBV27 and TRBJ2-2, with TRBD1 matching 9 bases. With 6 bases clipped from V and 4 bases from J, the junction kept 9 bases outside the gene matches. The length of the CDR3 is 16 residues. Germline CDR1 is MNHEY and CDR2 is SMNVEV (reference sequence). Written as DNA, the CDR3 is TGTGCCAGCAGCCCCGGGACAGGGTTCGGCACCGGGGAGCTGTTTTTT. This codes for CASSPGTGFGTGELFF.

This clone was counted a few times. The chain is built from TRBV29-1 and TRBJ2-3; TRBD2 matches at 7 bases. The junction had 14 bases not matched to a gene; V was cut back by 7 bases and J by 4 bases. CDR1 SQVTM and CDR2 ANQGSEA come from the germline V gene. This CDR3 is built from 15 residues. CDR3 sequence (DNA): TGCAGCGCCTCATACCGGCGGGAGATCCCAGATACGCAGTATTTT. Amino acid sequence: CSASYRREIPDTQYF.

This clone was observed a few times. The chain employs TRBV5-1 and TRBJ2-1; a weak D match, TRBD2 (6 bases). CDR3 size: 16 residues. The germline CDR1 and CDR2 sequences are SGHRS and YFSETQ. V lost 0 bases, J lost 7 bases, and 17 bases lay in between. The CDR3 loop reads CASSLAIAGSLNEQFF. CDR3 coding DNA: TGCGCCAGCAGCTTGGCCATTGCGGGAAGCCTGAATGAGCAGTTCTTC.

The chain recombines TRBV2 with TRBJ1-1; TRBD1 is a possible D gene (6 bases). The CDR3 is 14 amino acids. Trimming cost V 5 bases and J 1 base, with 11 bases left between them. Germline V CDR1 and CDR2: SNHLY, FYNNEI. CDR3 DNA sequence: TGTGCCAGCAGTCCGGGACACCCGAACACTGAAGCTTTCTTT. As protein: CASSPGHPNTEAFF. Variable domain in full (rest from reference TRBV2 and TRBJ1-1): EPEVTQTPSHQVTQMGQEVILRCVPISNHLYFYWYRQILGQKVEFLVSFYNNEISEKSEIFDDQFSVERPDGSNFTLKIRSTKLEDSAMYFCASSPGHPNTEAFFGQGTRLTVV.

The rearrangement joins TRBV5-6 to TRBJ2-1; the D is unclear. Trimming removed 1 base at V and 9 bases at J, with 20 bases between. The CDR3 spans 16 residues. Germline CDR1 is SGHDT and CDR2 is YYEEEE. The CDR3 loop reads CASSLILPRRLGEQFF. The CDR3 bases are TGTGCCAGCAGCTTGATACTACCACGGCGCTTGGGTGAGCAGTTCTTC. The variable domain in full, with the rest retrieved from reference TRBV5-6 and TRBJ2-1, is DAGVTQSPTHLIKTRGQQVTLRCSPKSGHDTVSWYQQALGQGPQFIFQYYEEEERQRGNFPDRFSGHQFPNYSSELNVNALLLGDSALYLCASSLILPRRLGEQFFGPGTRLTVL.

V is TRBV2 and J is TRBJ2-7, with D maybe TRBD2 (6 bases). Germline lookup yields CDR1 SNHLY and CDR2 FYNNEI. V lost 6 bases, J lost 3 bases, and 12 bases lay in between. The CDR3 has 13 amino acids. The CDR3 bases are TGTGCCAGCAGGGGGACTGACGGCTACGAGCAGTACTTC. As protein: CASRGTDGYEQYF.

The CDR3 nucleotides read TGTGCCAGCAGTAGATATCGGAACACTGAAGCTTTCTTT. It specifies CASSRYRNTEAFF. The V and J genes are TRBV6-1 and TRBJ1-1; D is undetermined. This CDR3 spans 13 amino acids. CDR1 is MNHNS and CDR2 is SASEGT in the germline V gene. V was pared by 5 bases and J by 1 base, with 8 bases between.

The chain has TRBV6-5 and TRBJ1-2; the match to TRBD1 covers 8 bases. The CDR3 runs to 16 residues. V shed 2 bases and J 4 bases; nucleotides not matched to a gene: 9. Germline values: CDR1 MNHEY, CDR2 SVGAGI. CDR3 nucleotides: TGTGCCAGCAGTTACCGGACAGGGCCCGCGGTCTATGGCTACACCTTC. Its protein product is CASSYRTGPAVYGYTF.

The chain couples TRBV29-1 to TRBJ2-7, with no clear D. With 7 bases removed from V and 0 bases from J, the gap between germline ends came to 13 bases. Germline values: CDR1 SQVTM, CDR2 ANQGSEA. This CDR3 comprises 13 residues. This CDR3 reads CSAQDLVSYEQYF. CDR3 nucleotide sequence: TGCAGCGCCCAGGATCTCGTCTCCTACGAGCAGTACTTC.

The chain combines TRBV5-6 with TRBJ1-3; D not resolved. Deletions cut 2 bases from V and 0 bases from J, with 6 bases between. The length of the CDR3 is 14 residues. Germline V CDR1 and CDR2: SGHDT, YYEEEE. The chain's CDR3 is CASSFPGSGNTIYF. In DNA, the CDR3 is TGTGCCAGCAGCTTTCCCGGCTCTGGAAACACCATATATTTT.